One and the same sample provided the 7 T cell receptor beta chains below, sequenced in a study of blood T cell repertoires in COVID-19. Assay used: immunoSEQ multiplex PCR; TCRdb lists only in-frame clones, some missing. The sample shows fewer than 400,000 clones, 80% to 90% of them seen only once. Sequenced input: peripheral blood. These receptors originate from a young man with active or convalescent COVID-19.

This clone was seen only a few times. V is TRBV5-5 and J is TRBJ1-5; 8 nucleotides match TRBD1. J lost 0 bases, V lost 4 bases, and 9 bases had no gene match. The CDR3 runs to 17 residues. Germline loops: CDR1 SGHKS, CDR2 YYEKEE (reference sequence). This chain's CDR3 is CASSAGTGPYSNQPQHF. DNA of the CDR3: TGTGCCAGCAGCGCAGGGACAGGTCCATATAGCAATCAGCCCCAGCATTTT.

V and J are TRBV5-1 and TRBJ2-1; 7 nucleotides line up with TRBD1. The length of the CDR3 is 13 residues. V lost 2 bases to trimming and J lost 8 bases; unmatched junction nucleotides: 4. The germline V gene encodes CDR1 SGHRS and CDR2 YFSETQ. The CDR3 nucleotides read TGCGCCAGCAGCTTTGGACAGGCCGATGAGCAGTTCTTC. This codes for CASSFGQADEQFF.

The count of this clone is one. V and J are TRBV7-2 and TRBJ1-3, with D possibly matching TRBD1 (5 bases). Between the trimmed V and J ends, which lost 6 bases and 3 bases, there was a span of 18 bases. This CDR3 comprises 16 residues. Germline V gene data show CDR1 as SGHTA and CDR2 as FQGNSA. The CDR3: CASRGFGGGSGNTIYF. CDR3 nucleotides: TGTGCCAGCAGAGGGTTCGGGGGTGGAAGTGGAAACACCATATATTTT.

This chain uses TRBV4-3 with TRBJ1-4; the D is unclear. Per the germline V gene, CDR1 is LGHNA and CDR2 is YSLEER. CDR3 length equals 14 residues. V gave up 4 bases and J gave up 6 bases, with 12 bases separating them. As DNA, the CDR3 is TGCGCCAGCAGCCCGGCGGGGTGGGATGAAAAACTGTTTTTT. This sequence encodes CASSPAGWDEKLFF.

V is TRBV4-3 and J is TRBJ2-3; TRBD2 matches at 7 bases. Germline assignment: CDR1 LGHNA and CDR2 YSLEER. The V gene end was trimmed by 3 bases and the J gene end by 2 bases; junction bases not matched to a gene: 8. The CDR3 covers 16 residues. This chain's CDR3 is CASSHALAELTDTQYF. CDR3 DNA sequence: TGCGCCAGCAGCCACGCCCTAGCGGAACTCACAGATACGCAGTATTTT.

This clone showed up just a few times. The chain is built from TRBV20-1 and TRBJ1-2; tentative D call: TRBD1 (6 bases). CDR1 DFQATT and CDR2 SNEGSKA come from the germline V gene (reference sequence). V lost 3 bases, J lost 5 bases, and 10 bases lay in between. This CDR3 has 12 amino acids. The CDR3 DNA sequence: TGCAGTGCTAGTAACAGGGAGTATGGCTACACCTTC. Its protein is CSASNREYGYTF.

The rearrangement joins TRBV30 to TRBJ1-5; 7 nucleotides align to TRBD1. Trimming at V came to 2 bases and at J to 2 bases, leaving 6 bases not matched to a gene. From germline, CDR1 is GTSNPN and CDR2 SVGIG (reference sequence). The CDR3 has 15 amino acids. The CDR3 DNA sequence: TGTGCCTGGAGTCCCCGCGGACAGGGCAATCAGCCCCAGCATTTT. Protein product: CAWSPRGQGNQPQHF.